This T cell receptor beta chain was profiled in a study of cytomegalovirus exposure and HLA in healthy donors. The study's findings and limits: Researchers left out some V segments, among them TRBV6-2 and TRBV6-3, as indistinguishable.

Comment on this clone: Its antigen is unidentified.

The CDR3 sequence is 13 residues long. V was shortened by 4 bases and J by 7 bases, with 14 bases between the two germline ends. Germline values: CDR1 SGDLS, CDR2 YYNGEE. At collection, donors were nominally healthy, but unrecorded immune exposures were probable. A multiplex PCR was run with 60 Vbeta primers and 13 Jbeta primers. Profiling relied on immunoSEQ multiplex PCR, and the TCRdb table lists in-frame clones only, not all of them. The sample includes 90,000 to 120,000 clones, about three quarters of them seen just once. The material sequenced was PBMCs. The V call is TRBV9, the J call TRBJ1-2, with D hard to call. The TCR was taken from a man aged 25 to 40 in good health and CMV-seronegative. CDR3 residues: CASSPRHDTGYTF. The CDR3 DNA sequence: TGTGCCAGCAGCCCACGGCACGACACTGGCTACACCTTC. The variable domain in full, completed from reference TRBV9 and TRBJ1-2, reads DSGVTQTPKHLITATGQRVTLRCSPRSGDLSVYWYQQSLDQGLQFLIQYYNGEERAKGNILERFSAQQFPDLHSELNLSSLELGDSALYFCASSPRHDTGYTFGSGTRLTVV.